The 8 T cell receptor beta chains below all came from one sample that was sequenced in a study of blood T cell repertoires in COVID-19. The assay was immunoSEQ multiplex PCR, and TCRdb's table has in-frame clones only and misses some. The repertoire consists of 150,000 to 200,000 clones, with about 88% occurring once and the leading ten covering about 0.77%. The sequencing input was PBMCs or T cells enriched from blood (not recorded which). Receptor source: a young woman who had recovered from COVID-19.

The rearrangement joins TRBV4-1 to TRBJ2-7; D remains unclear. V was clipped by 3 bases and J by 3 bases, with 9 bases between them. CDR1 is MGHRA and CDR2 is YSYEKL in the germline V gene. The CDR3 runs 13 residues. CDR3 residues: CASSHSNYYEQYF. Here the CDR3 DNA reads TGCGCCAGCAGCCACTCCAACTACTACGAGCAGTACTTC.

Details on this clone: Because the CDR3's place on the DNA is in doubt, the DNA is left out and the CDR3 is given as listed by TCRdb. The chain links TRBV6-5 to TRBJ2-1; the table assigns TRBD1, which was not confirmed against the DNA. The CDR3 is 16 residues long, counting both termini. CDR1 is MNHEY and CDR2 is SVGAGI in the germline V gene. The CDR3 sequence is CASSSSPLPRGNEQFF.

The rearrangement links TRBV18 to TRBJ2-3; possibly TRBD1 for D (6 bases). Germline V gene sequence: CDR1 KGHSH, CDR2 LQKENI. The CDR3 sequence is 16 residues long. V shed 1 base and J shed 2 bases, with 13 bases lying between them. CDR3: CASSPRTGINTDTQYF. The CDR3 DNA follows: TGTGCCAGCTCACCACGAACAGGGATAAACACAGATACGCAGTATTTT.

The V and J genes are TRBV11-2 and TRBJ2-3, with 12 positions matching TRBD2. V lost 6 bases to trimming and J lost 5 bases; unmatched junction nucleotides: 6. This CDR3 contains 15 residues. CDR1 is SGHAT and CDR2 is FQNNGV in the germline V gene. CDR3 coding DNA: TGTGCCAGCAGTCTGACTAGCGGGGGAGGAGATACGCAGTATTTT. It yields the protein CASSLTSGGGDTQYF.

The J gene is TRBJ2-1, the V gene TRBV10-3; 11 bases are shared with TRBD2. CDR3 size: 15 residues. Germline V CDR1 and CDR2: ENHRY, SYGVKD. Losses at the gene ends were 9 bases for V and 3 bases for J; bases not matched to a gene: 7. CDR3 DNA sequence: TGTGCCATGATCTCGGGACTAGCGGACTACAATGAGCAGTTCTTC. This gives the protein CAMISGLADYNEQFF.

This clone was found once. The chain has TRBV20-1 and TRBJ2-1, with unresolved D. Germline-derived CDR1 and CDR2 are DFQATT and SNEGSKA (reference sequence). V lost 3 bases, J lost 7 bases, and 7 bases lay in between. This CDR3 has 11 amino acids. The CDR3 here is CSASNLNEQFF. Written as DNA, the CDR3 is TGCAGTGCTAGTAACCTAAATGAGCAGTTCTTC.

The chain carries TRBV7-2 and TRBJ2-2; a weak D match, TRBD1 (6 bases). V shed 2 bases and J shed 7 bases, with 11 bases lying between them. Germline CDR1 and CDR2: SGHTA and FQGNSA. The CDR3 length is 14 residues. The CDR3 loop reads CASSLRQEVGELFF. In DNA, the CDR3 is TGTGCCAGCAGCTTAAGACAGGAGGTCGGGGAGCTGTTTTTT.

The CDR3 DNA reads as TGCGCCAGCAGCTGGTTAGCGGGAGAAGCCTACGAGCAGTACTTC. Its protein is CASSWLAGEAYEQYF. The rearrangement joins TRBV5-1 to TRBJ2-7; 9 positions agree with TRBD2. V trimming: 3 bases; J trimming: 2 bases; junction bases outside the gene matches: 6. The CDR3 has 15 residues. Germline assignment: CDR1 SGHRS and CDR2 YFSETQ.